This record looks at one TCR beta chain sequence and its context. The target antigen is unknown. Clones were sequenced by immunoSEQ multiplex PCR, and TCRdb holds only the in-frame ones, with some missing. Of about 10,000 clones listed, 65% to 85% are singletons. The data derive from a study of regulatory dendritic cells for organ transplantation. Study results and caveats: Between individuals, the alloreactive memory CD8+ T cell pool differed considerably.

Trimming stripped 7 bases from V and 3 bases from J, with 15 bases between. CDR1 MNHNS and CDR2 SASEGT come from the germline V gene. CDR3 length equals 14 residues. CFSE-labeled sorted T cells met regulatory or mature dendritic cells for about five days. The rearrangement joins TRBV6-1 to TRBJ1-2; no definite D call. This clonotype was sampled from a human donor in good health. The specimen sequenced was memory CD4+ T cells from blood cultured with dendritic cells. Subset: CD45RO+ memory T cells. CDR3 in DNA: TGTGCCAGCACCCCAACGGGGAGTCACTATGGCTACACCTTC. It yields the protein CASTPTGSHYGYTF.